Given below is one TCR beta chain in context. This clone qualifies as medium-sized (0.01 to 0.1%). No antigen is known for it. There are no base qualities to consult, and no much larger clone falls within one base. The same CDR3 arises from other DNA sequences in this sample as well. Receptor libraries were prepared by the immunoSEQ multiplex PCR assay. For the multiplex PCR, a mixture combining 60 forward primers for TCR Vbeta segments and 13 reverse primers for TCR Jbeta segments was used. The CDR3 region of rearranged TCR beta genes was amplified from genomic DNA by a multiplex PCR assay. The amplified TCR beta libraries were sequenced on the Illumina HiSeq System as 87-base-pair reads. In the original analysis: Across the roughly 670 repertoires, a later analysis counted 80 million or so unique TCR beta chains, roughly 11 million of which were shared by at least two donors. A nearest-neighbor algorithm error-corrected the raw reads and collapsed the reads into unique sequences, merging closely related sequences to remove PCR and sequencing errors. CDR3 sequences were aligned to IMGT reference sequences to assign V, D and J gene segments. For a sequence to be retained, a match of at least six nucleotides was required to both a V gene segment and a J gene segment. Rearrangements were classified as productive when the CDR3 lacked stop codons and remained in frame with V and J, and all other rearrangements were classified as non-productive. CDR3 was defined by IMGT convention, running from the second conserved V-encoded cysteine to the conserved J-encoded phenylalanine. The earlier analysis of approximately 590 of the donors excluded any sequence lacking an unambiguous match to a single V gene segment. An earlier analysis of 500 to 700 of the donors classified V segments as functional when productive rearrangements were above 56.7% and as segregating when the standard deviation between donors was above 5%. A statistical classification framework was developed to diagnose cytomegalovirus status using the catalog of TCR beta chain sequences. In a later analysis, TCR nucleotide sequences were compared against IMGT/GENE-DB human TR gene sequences so that V and J genes could be assigned. Using the TCRdist pipeline, a later analysis assigned CDR3 sequences along with most-parsimonious VDJ recombination scenarios. In a later analysis, every TCR beta chain was defined by the combination of its CDR3 amino acid sequence and its V-gene family, and reads without a unique V-gene family were dropped. In a later analysis, nearly 600 highly shared, low-generation-probability nucleotide sequences were removed to address suspected cross-contamination and a sequencing artifact. A later analysis calculated a clonal expansion index for each public chain from normalized within-repertoire ranks of inferred template counts. In a later analysis, generation probabilities were computed with a VDJ recombination model fitted to out-of-frame rearrangements, and the resulting probabilities were checked against IGoR. Hypergeometric tests were used in a later analysis to score TCR-TCR, TCR-HLA and TCR-CMV co-occurrence, with a repertoire-size bias correction applied to the TCR pairs. A later analysis estimated false discovery rates by permuting HLA or CMV assignments 20 times. In a later analysis, co-occurring TCRs were grouped with DBSCAN, and TCRdist sequence similarity was added when clustering was performed within HLA-allele-positive subsets. Co-occurrence clustering excluded repertoires with fewer than 30,000 or more than 120,000 public chains, plus five with anomalous nucleotide sharing. In its TCRdb copy, this immuneACCESS table keeps in-frame sequences only and misses some clones. Where compared with another copy, unresolved V genes explain less than half of these, and the others have no known cause. The DNA was the basis for D and trimming; V, J and clone size are from that table. This sample is represented by under 70,000 clones; 68% of them were singletons. The ten largest clones represent 2% to 2.5% of the sample.

The cohort was made up of 666 healthy bone marrow donors. Cohort members were all nominally healthy when sampled, although unrecorded immune exposures were likely present. The donor was CMV seronegative and belonged to the group of 380 or so seronegative cohort members. A peripheral blood sample was provided by each donor, and peripheral blood mononuclear cells were used for TCR beta sequencing. The Qiagen DNeasy Blood Extraction Kit was used to extract genomic DNA from the blood cell samples. The data belong to a study of cytomegalovirus exposure and HLA in healthy donors (TCRdb year 2017). Context from the whole study: According to an earlier analysis of several hundred of the donors, some 170 million T cells yielded over 100 million unique TCR beta sequences and 276 Gb of sequence data. In addition to the first cohort of roughly 700 subjects, a separate validation cohort of approximately 120 different subjects was used. The number of donors typed differed by locus, with about 620-630 for A, B, C, DRB1 and DQB1, 522 for DQA1, under 610 for DPA1, and under 490 for DPB1. Among some 400 genotyped donors of the cohort, an average of around 240,000 unique TCR beta nucleotide sequences was sequenced per donor, of which roughly 17% were non-productive. Of the 300 to 450 genotyped donors, 75% to 85% were placed in the genetic ancestry cluster associated with self-reported Caucasian donors. The aim of the study was to test whether cataloging public T cell receptors could identify signatures of past pathogen exposure. To decide whether each TCR beta V gene segment behaved as functional or pseudogenic, an earlier analysis of some 540 of the donors relied on high-throughput TCR beta sequencing. About 280 gigabases of sequencing data and some 85 million unique TCR sequences were included in an early release covering around 600 HLA-typed donors. Every repertoire in the discovery cohort had been generated on one and the same sequencing platform. Genome-wide SNP genotypes for about 60% of the 666 donors were used in a later genetic analysis, which treated that subset as a discovery cohort. High-throughput TCR immunosequencing, statistical association of individual TCRs with disease status, and machine learning were combined to predict cytomegalovirus infection status. Rather than drawing on any new phenotypic data, the later analysis identified candidate immune exposures from TCR beta sequences and the way those sequences occurred across donors. The study profiled the T cell repertoires of more than 500 subjects by immunosequencing and related them to cytomegalovirus serostatus. HLA typing included class I and class II loci at four-digit resolution. A later analysis re-examined previously published TCR beta repertoires from about 700 donors and added high-resolution HLA genotyping to investigate patterns of TCR occurrence. Four or five DR-DQ haplotypes were handled as single units for association and clustering, since linkage in the cohort was strong. Donor age, sex, ethnicity and CMV serostatus were collected together with the repertoire data.

The paper's findings and limits, for the study overall: This cohort had only TCR beta chains sequenced, and the lack of alpha or paired-chain data limited which features could be detected. For the cohort, immune exposure information was limited to CMV serostatus. Broadly in line with IMGT annotations, most TCR beta V segments showed up in productive rearrangements about 87% or about 30% of the time in an earlier analysis of 587 of the donors. Three of the identified cytomegalovirus-associated TCR beta chains were confirmed in vitro to be specific for cytomegalovirus antigens. The earlier analysis of approximately 540 of the donors excluded approximately 15 rarely observed V segments, including chromosome 9 orphons, because counts were too low. The sequencing pipeline was judged likely to have produced a cluster of highly shared sequence variants as a technical artifact. Most TCR sequences were seen in very few donors, while some public TCRs were found in many individuals. In a later analysis, TCR association rates were found to vary across HLA loci, with the most associated TCRs seen for DRB1 alleles and the fewest for HLA-C alleles. V-gene and J-gene trimming of TCR beta chains was associated with a missense DCLRE1C variant in a later genetic analysis, and the association was replicated in an independent cohort. When HLA alleles, especially DR and DQ, strongly co-occurred, attributing TCR associations to individual alleles was difficult. A later analysis reported that several top co-occurrence clusters appeared linked to parvovirus B19, influenza, CMV and Epstein-Barr virus. In a later analysis, HLA-associated TCR beta chains showed more clonal expansion and lower generation probabilities than non-associated chains that were equally common. At a false discovery rate of 0.05, a later analysis linked some 18,000 TCR beta sequences to specific HLA alleles. Roughly uniform sequencing depth across donors was assumed in presence/absence analyses, although this assumption may not hold. Linkage disequilibrium might explain the correlated functional status among segregating V segments, but an unknown experimental factor could not be ruled out. A later genetic analysis reported fewer N-insertions in productive TCRs among donors in an Asian-associated ancestry cluster than the roughly 620-donor mean. In the study, about 150 TCR beta chains were listed as associated with cytomegalovirus. According to a later analysis, most CMV-associated TCR beta chains appeared to be HLA-restricted, and the HLA associations seemed to be driven largely by CMV exposure. In both the original and validation cohorts, the classifier was reported to diagnose cytomegalovirus status with high specificity and sensitivity. Because some donors lacked HLA typing at each locus, the association tests relied only on the typed subset. The authors suggested that the approach could potentially be extended to other disease states and immunological phenotypes. A further reported finding was that TCR beta sequences accurately predicted the HLA-A and HLA-B alleles for most subjects in the first cohort.

This clonotype was sampled from a young woman in good health and CMV-seronegative. The sequencing input was PBMCs.

The CDR3 here reads CASSYGGADTEAFF. The nucleotides are TGCGCCAGCAGCTATGGGGGGGCTGACACTGAAGCTTTCTTT. The chain couples TRBV4-1 to TRBJ1-1, and TRBD1 may be the D gene, going by 6 matching bases. A distance of 13 bases separates the germline ends of V and J, which lose 5 bases and 3 bases respectively. The CDR3 spans 14 residues, from the cysteine through the phenylalanine. Only the CDR3 portion is preserved as DNA: 42 bases, with reading frame beginning at the first base. CDR1 and CDR2 were assigned from the germline V gene as MGHRA and YSYEKL.